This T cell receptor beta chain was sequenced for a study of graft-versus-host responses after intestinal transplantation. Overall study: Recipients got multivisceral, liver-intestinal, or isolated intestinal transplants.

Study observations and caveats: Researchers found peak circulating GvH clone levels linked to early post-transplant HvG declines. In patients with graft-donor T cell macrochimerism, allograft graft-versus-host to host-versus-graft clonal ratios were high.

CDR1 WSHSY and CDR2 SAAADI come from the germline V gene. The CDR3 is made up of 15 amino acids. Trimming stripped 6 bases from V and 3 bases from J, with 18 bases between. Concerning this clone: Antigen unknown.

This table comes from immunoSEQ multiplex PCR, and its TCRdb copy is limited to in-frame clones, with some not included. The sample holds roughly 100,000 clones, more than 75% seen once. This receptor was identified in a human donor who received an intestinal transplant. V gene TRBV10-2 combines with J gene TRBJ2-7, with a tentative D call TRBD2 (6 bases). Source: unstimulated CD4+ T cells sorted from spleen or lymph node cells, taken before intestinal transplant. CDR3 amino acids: CASSTPGLSLYEQYF. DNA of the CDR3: TGCGCCAGCAGCACACCGGGACTTTCCCTCTACGAGCAGTACTTC.